This T cell receptor (beta chain) derives from a study of blood T cells in healthy people across ages. Findings of the study overall: Estimates of diversity drawn from one million T cells were considered underestimates. The study could not conclusively compare naive and antigen-experienced cells, given its unsorted PBMCs.

The CDR3 totals 15 residues. V was trimmed by 3 bases and J by 8 bases, leaving 17 bases between them. The germline gives CDR1 MDHEN, CDR2 SYDVKM. Comment on this clonotype: Its target is unknown.

It was with a sample-barcoded 5' primer and a J-beta primer mix that a second PCR of roughly 7 to 12 cycles was run. From the 5' RACE reads, TCRdb called clonotypes with MiXCR, one entry per CDR3 protein. The sample shows about 800,000 distinct CDR3 sequences, around a quarter of them seen only once. In addition, the sample was reused for a study of T cells of mothers and their children. That report notes: All extracted RNA went into cDNA synthesis, approximately 1.5 ug per 15 ul. Per child, roughly 3 million TCR beta CDR3 reads were obtained, against over 8 million per mother.

Source material: blood. The J gene is TRBJ2-1, the V gene TRBV28; TRBD1 is a possible D gene (5 bases). This TCR was recovered from a boy younger than 18 in good health. CDR3 in DNA: TGTGCCAGCAGTTTTGGCAGGGTCGGTTCGGATGAGCAGTTCTTC. It yields the protein CASSFGRVGSDEQFF.